A selection of T cell receptor beta chains follows, all from one sample in a study of blood T cell repertoires in COVID-19. Method: immunoSEQ multiplex PCR; TCRdb's copy keeps in-frame clones and lacks some. The table shows 150,000 to 200,000 clones, with 83% occurring only once. The sequencing input was peripheral blood. These receptors originate from a human donor in a cohort sampled during active COVID-19. Both conserved end residues are part of each CDR3. The D gene is left open where the match is weak. Size tells how often a clone was seen (once, few, many) or the class of an expanded clone, and some rows leave it out.

TRBD1 | TRBJ1-1 | TRBV6-4 | NA | CASSAQGATGTEAFF | TGTGCCAGCAGTGCCCAGGGGGCGACTGGCACTGAAGCTTTCTTT
NA | TRBJ1-1 | TRBV6-4 | NA | CASSDSMNTEAFF | TGTGCCAGCAGTGACAGCATGAACACTGAAGCTTTCTTT
NA | TRBJ2-7 | TRBV6-5 | few | CASSYSGRVNSYEQYF | TGTGCCAGCAGTTACTCGGGCAGGGTCAACTCCTACGAGCAGTACTTC
NA | TRBJ2-1 | TRBV21-1 | NA | CASSIKRRRGDTYNEQFF | TGTGCCAGCAGCATAAAGCGGAGGCGGGGCGATACCTACAATGAGCAGTTCTTC
TRBD2 | TRBJ2-2 | TRBV5-6 | NA | CASSLLAGGSTGELFF | TGTGCCAGCAGCCTACTAGCGGGAGGCTCCACCGGGGAGCTGTTTTTT
NA | TRBJ1-1 | TRBV7-9 | NA | CASSPIRQGPEAFF | TGTGCCAGCAGCCCAATTCGTCAGGGCCCTGAAGCTTTCTTT
NA | TRBJ2-6 | TRBV4-3 | once | CASSPRQVLSGANVLTF | TGCGCCAGCAGCCCCCGACAGGTGCTCTCTGGGGCCAACGTCCTGACTTTC
NA | TRBJ2-7 | TRBV27 | NA | CASSFVSGVGDEQYF | TGTGCCAGCAGTTTCGTTTCGGGGGTCGGCGACGAGCAGTACTTC
TRBD1 | TRBJ2-5 | TRBV5-1 | NA | CATQLGARGLVETQYF | TGCGCCACCCAGCTTGGGGCCAGGGGGCTCGTTGAGACCCAGTACTTC
NA | TRBJ2-3 | TRBV6-2/TRBV6-3 | NA | CASSYSSSRTDTDTQYF | TGTGCCAGCAGTTACTCTTCCTCCCGGACTGACACAGATACGCAGTATTTT
NA | TRBJ1-5 | TRBV13 | NA | CASSLAGGNQPQHF | TGTGCCAGCAGCTTAGCGGGGGGCAATCAGCCCCAGCATTTT
NA | TRBJ2-3 | TRBV6-6 | NA | CASSLENTQYF | TGTGCCAGCAGCCTCGAGAATACGCAGTATTTT
NA | TRBJ2-7 | TRBV15 | many | CATSRDFYYEQYF | TGTGCCACCAGCAGGGACTTCTACTACGAGCAGTACTTC
NA | TRBJ1-2 | TRBV7-9 | NA | CASSAPDSNYGYTF | TGTGCCAGCAGCGCCCCGGACAGTAACTATGGCTACACCTTC
NA | TRBJ1-2 | TRBV3-1/TRBV3-2 | NA | CASSQGGAYGYTF | TGTGCCAGCAGCCAAGGCGGAGCCTATGGCTACACCTTC
TRBD1 | TRBJ2-5 | TRBV5-1 | NA | CASSYGTGQETQYF | TGCGCCAGCAGCTACGGGACAGGACAAGAGACCCAGTACTTC
TRBD2 | TRBJ2-7 | TRBV5-8 | NA | CASSTPGLAAYEQYF | TGTGCCAGCAGCACCCCGGGCCTAGCGGCCTACGAGCAGTACTTC
NA | TRBJ2-1 | TRBV7-2 | once | CASSTRRDSYNEQFF | TGTGCCAGCAGCACCAGACGGGACTCCTACAATGAGCAGTTCTTC
NA | TRBJ1-2 | TRBV4-3 | once | CASSQGRPTYDGYTF | TGCGCCAGCAGCCAAGGAAGACCGACTTATGACGGCTACACCTTC
NA | TRBJ1-2 | TRBV6-5 | NA | CASSFRGGPANYGYTF | TGTGCCAGCAGTTTTCGTGGAGGACCAGCTAACTATGGCTACACCTTC
NA | TRBJ2-2 | TRBV20-1 | NA | CSAFLGELFF | TGCAGTGCTTTCCTCGGGGAGCTGTTTTTT
TRBD1 | TRBJ1-1 | TRBV11-2 | once | CASSTRQGKNTEAFF | TGTGCCAGCAGCACCCGACAGGGTAAGAACACTGAAGCTTTCTTT
NA | TRBJ2-7 | TRBV28 | NA | CASSPLPLVRVSSYEQYF | TGTGCCAGCAGTCCCCTCCCGCTAGTCCGTGTCAGCTCCTACGAGCAGTACTTC
NA | TRBJ1-1 | TRBV28 | NA | CASRTTENTEAFF | TGTGCCAGCAGAACGACAGAGAACACTGAAGCTTTCTTT
NA | TRBJ1-6 | TRBV19 | NA | CASSQEGSSYNSPLHF | TGTGCCAGTAGTCAGGAGGGGAGCTCCTATAATTCACCCCTCCACTTT
NA | TRBJ2-7 | TRBV24-1 | once | CATSDQTTVSYEQYF | TGTGCCACCAGTGACCAAACGACAGTCTCCTACGAGCAGTACTTC
TRBD2 | TRBJ2-7 | TRBV11-2 | NA | CASSYLSGGSSYEQYF | TGTGCCAGCAGCTACCTCTCCGGCGGGAGTTCCTACGAGCAGTACTTC
NA | TRBJ2-3 | TRBV3-1/TRBV3-2 | NA | CASSQDFGGGPGDTQYF | TGTGCCAGCAGCCAAGATTTTGGGGGGGGCCCTGGAGATACGCAGTATTTT
NA | TRBJ1-6 | TRBV6-6 | NA | CASSRRGGQDYNSPLHF | TGTGCCAGCAGTCGTCGCGGGGGGCAAGACTATAATTCACCCCTCCACTTT
TRBD1 | TRBJ1-2 | TRBV6-5 | NA | CASSYTIGTGNYGYTF | TGTGCCAGCAGTTACACAATAGGGACAGGGAACTATGGCTACACCTTC
TRBD2 | TRBJ2-2 | TRBV6-2/TRBV6-3 | NA | CASSPFAGGRTGELFF | TGTGCCAGCAGCCCTTTCGCGGGAGGGAGGACCGGGGAGCTGTTTTTT
NA | TRBJ2-6 | TRBV9 | NA | CASSVEGQTSGANVLTF | TGTGCCAGCAGCGTAGAGGGACAAACCTCTGGGGCCAACGTCCTGACTTTC
TRBD2 | TRBJ2-3 | TRBV5-6 | NA | CASSLAIAGVTDTQYF | TGTGCCAGCAGCTTGGCGATAGCGGGGGTCACAGATACGCAGTATTTT
NA | TRBJ1-2 | TRBV4-1 | NA | CASSQDGGGPNYGYTF | TGCGCCAGCAGCCAAGACGGGGGAGGACCTAACTATGGCTACACCTTC
NA | TRBJ1-6 | TRBV5-6 | NA | CASSLRQAKNSPLHF | TGTGCCAGCAGCTTGAGACAGGCGAAAAATTCACCCCTCCACTTT
NA | TRBJ1-1 | TRBV7-9 | NA | CASSPGGPEAFF | TGTGCCAGCAGCCCGGGGGGACCTGAAGCTTTCTTT
NA | TRBJ2-5 | TRBV28 | NA | CASSLSAVYQETQYF | TGTGCCAGCAGTTTATCGGCGGTTTACCAAGAGACCCAGTACTTC
NA | TRBJ1-1 | TRBV20-1 | NA | CSALSLNEAFF | TGCAGTGCCCTGAGCCTGAATGAAGCTTTCTTT
NA | TRBJ2-6 | TRBV28 | NA | CASSLPVGANVLTF | TGTGCCAGCAGTTTACCGGTTGGGGCCAACGTCCTGACTTTC
TRBD1 | TRBJ2-7 | TRBV5-3 | few | CARSPPRGEQYF | TGTGCCAGAAGCCCCCCCAGGGGGGAGCAGTACTTC
TRBD1 | TRBJ1-2 | TRBV9 | NA | CASSVTGRLDYTF | TGTGCCAGCAGCGTGACAGGGAGACTTGACTACACCTTC
NA | TRBJ1-1 | TRBV10-1 | NA | CASSENNGGTEAFF | TGCGCCAGCAGTGAGAACAACGGGGGGACTGAAGCTTTCTTT
TRBD1 | TRBJ2-3 | TRBV10-2 | NA | CASRDRVTDTQYF | TGCGCCAGCCGGGACAGGGTGACAGATACGCAGTATTTT
TRBD1 | TRBJ1-3 | TRBV9 | NA | CASSVEGNIQGSGNTIYF | TGTGCCAGCAGCGTAGAGGGAAACATACAGGGGTCTGGAAACACCATATATTTT
NA | TRBJ1-5 | TRBV6-5 | NA | CASRTSAGEQPQHF | TGTGCCAGCAGAACCTCGGCAGGGGAGCAGCCCCAGCATTTT
NA | TRBJ2-7 | TRBV4-3 | NA | CASSQDWGGNNEQYF | TGCGCCAGCAGCCAAGATTGGGGGGGCAACAACGAGCAGTACTTC
TRBD1 | TRBJ1-4 | TRBV5-6 | NA | CASSSVYGQGGEKLFF | TGTGCCAGCAGCTCCGTCTACGGACAGGGTGGTGAAAAACTGTTTTTT
TRBD2 | TRBJ2-1 | TRBV25-1 | NA | CASSGGLAGAARNEQFF | TGTGCCAGCAGTGGGGGGCTAGCGGGAGCTGCGCGCAATGAGCAGTTCTTC
TRBD1 | TRBJ2-7 | TRBV28 | NA | CASSEPGQGARDEQYF | TGTGCCAGCAGTGAACCTGGACAGGGGGCGCGAGACGAGCAGTACTTC
NA | TRBJ1-2 | TRBV24-1 | NA | CATSDFTTNYGYTF | TGTGCCACCAGTGATTTCACAACCAACTATGGCTACACCTTC
TRBD1 | TRBJ2-7 | TRBV5-8 | once | CASSQPGQGAHEQYF | TGTGCCAGCAGCCAACCGGGACAGGGGGCCCACGAGCAGTACTTC
NA | TRBJ1-4 | TRBV2 | NA | CASRAQGTNEKLFF | TGTGCCAGCAGGGCCCAGGGAACCAATGAAAAACTGTTTTTT
TRBD1 | TRBJ2-2 | TRBV9 | NA | CASSLRGPNTGELFF | TGTGCCAGCAGCCTCAGGGGGCCGAACACCGGGGAGCTGTTTTTT
TRBD1 | TRBJ2-7 | TRBV4-2 | NA | CASSPGQGSYEQYF | TGTGCCAGCAGCCCGGGACAGGGCTCCTACGAGCAGTACTTC
TRBD2 | TRBJ2-7 | TRBV4-3 | NA | CASSQGPGTSTSYEQYF | TGCGCCAGCAGCCAGGGACCCGGGACTAGCACTTCCTACGAGCAGTACTTC
TRBD1 | TRBJ2-1 | TRBV7-2 | NA | CASSLTSGGAYNEQFF | TGTGCCAGCAGCCTAACCTCAGGGGGCGCGTACAATGAGCAGTTCTTC
TRBD1 | TRBJ1-2 | TRBV7-2 | NA | CASSVFDRGVYGYTF | TGTGCCAGCAGCGTATTCGACAGGGGGGTGTACGGCTACACCTTC
TRBD2 | TRBJ2-1 | TRBV9 | NA | CASSGGTSAHYEQFF | TGTGCCAGCAGCGGCGGGACTAGCGCGCATTATGAGCAGTTCTTC
NA | TRBJ1-5 | TRBV12-3/TRBV12-4 | NA | CASSWSGVQPQHF | TGTGCCAGCAGTTGGTCAGGGGTTCAGCCCCAGCATTTT